Each of the 29 T cell receptor beta chains below was sequenced from the same sample in a study of cytomegalovirus exposure and HLA in healthy donors. The study ran its PCR with 60 Vbeta and 13 Jbeta primers. Method: immunoSEQ multiplex PCR; TCRdb's copy keeps in-frame clones and lacks some. The sample includes over 150,000 clones, about four fifths of them seen just once. The specimen sequenced was PBMCs. Every receptor here comes from a woman aged 50 to 65 in good health and CMV-seronegative.

The chain carries TRBV7-9 and TRBJ2-3; TRBD1 might be the D (6 bases). The germline CDR1 and CDR2 sequences are SEHNR and FQNEAQ (reference sequence). This CDR3 has 15 amino acids. With 3 bases removed from V and 6 bases from J, the gap between germline ends came to 16 bases. CDR3 sequence (DNA): TGTGCCAGCAGCTTCCAGGGGTTGGGATCGGATACGCAGTATTTT. Protein sequence: CASSFQGLGSDTQYF.

V and J are TRBV6-5 and TRBJ2-3; D is possibly TRBD2 (5 bases). Germline V gene lookup returns CDR1 MNHEY and CDR2 SVGAGI. Between the trimmed V and J ends, which lost 2 bases and 4 bases, there was a span of 13 bases. CDR3 length: 15 amino acids. The CDR3 here is CASSYGVLRADTQYF. CDR3 nucleotides: TGTGCCAGCAGTTACGGGGTTTTGAGGGCAGATACGCAGTATTTT.

The V and J genes are TRBV5-6 and TRBJ1-2, with D tentatively TRBD1 (6 bases). The CDR3 has 13 amino acids. Germline CDR1 and CDR2: SGHDT and YYEEEE. Trimming took 3 bases from V and 7 from J, leaving 13 bases between them. The CDR3: CASSSGTSGGYTF. CDR3 nucleotides: TGTGCCAGCAGCTCCGGGACAAGTGGTGGCTACACCTTC. The whole variable domain, filled in from reference TRBV5-6 and TRBJ1-2, reads DAGVTQSPTHLIKTRGQQVTLRCSPKSGHDTVSWYQQALGQGPQFIFQYYEEEERQRGNFPDRFSGHQFPNYSSELNVNALLLGDSALYLCASSSGTSGGYTFGSGTRLTVV.

This clone appeared once. The gene calls are TRBV6-5 and TRBJ1-2; 7 bases map to TRBD1. V lost 7 bases to trimming and J lost 7 bases; unmatched junction nucleotides: 6. The germline V gene encodes CDR1 MNHEY and CDR2 SVGAGI. This CDR3 region has 12 residues. The DNA of the CDR3 is TGTGCCAGCACCTCCACAGGGGTTGGCTACACCTTC. Translated, it gives CASTSTGVGYTF.

The V and J genes are TRBV16 and TRBJ1-2; D ambiguous. Trimming took 3 bases from V and 4 from J, leaving 6 bases between them. The CDR3 covers 12 residues. Germline V gene sequence: CDR1 KGHSY, CDR2 FQNENV. The CDR3 region has the DNA TGTGCCAGCAGCCAGGGCCCCTATGGCTACACCTTC. Translated, it gives CASSQGPYGYTF.

This clone has more than one count but fewer than ten. CDR3 sequence: CASSERAYEQYF. The CDR3 region has the DNA TGTGCCAGCAGTGAGCGAGCCTACGAGCAGTACTTC. The rearrangement uses TRBV6-6 and TRBJ2-7; no clear D. V lost 5 bases, J lost 2 bases, and 7 bases lay in between. The germline V gene encodes CDR1 MNHNY and CDR2 SVGAGI (reference sequence). The CDR3 length is 12 residues.

V and J are TRBV28 and TRBJ1-1; TRBD1 matches at 7 bases. After removal of 7 bases from V and 2 bases from J, the junction contained 7 bases not matched to a gene. CDR3 length equals 14 residues. The germline CDR1 and CDR2 sequences are MDHEN and SYDVKM. CDR3 DNA: TGTGCCAGCAACTCGGGACAGCTAAACACTGAAGCTTTCTTT. Its protein product is CASNSGQLNTEAFF. Using reference TRBV28 and TRBJ1-1 for the parts outside the CDR3, the full variable domain is DVKVTQSSRYLVKRTGEKVFLECVQDMDHENMFWYRQDPGLGLRLIYFSYDVKMKEKGDIPEGYSVSREKKERFSLILESASTNQTSMYLCASNSGQLNTEAFFGQGTRLTVV.

The gene calls are TRBV7-8 and TRBJ1-1; perhaps TRBD1 as D (6 bases). This CDR3 region has 16 residues. Germline loops: CDR1 SGHVS, CDR2 FQNEAQ. V dropped 4 bases and J dropped 4 bases, with 19 bases sitting between them. The CDR3 bases are TGTGCCAGCAGCTCGGGGGGAGGGGGTAGTTTCACTGAAGCTTTCTTT. Translation: CASSSGGGGSFTEAFF.

Note on this clone: Additional DNA sequences in this sample encode the identical CDR3. J is TRBJ1-1 and V is TRBV6-5, with TRBD1 matching over 7 bases. The CDR3 sequence is 13 residues long. J gave up 2 bases and V 6 bases, and 3 bases lay outside the gene matches. Germline-derived CDR1 and CDR2 are MNHEY and SVGAGI. The CDR3 bases are TGTGCCAGCAGGAGGGACAGAAACACTGAAGCTTTCTTT. The encoded protein is CASRRDRNTEAFF.

The chain carries TRBV6-1 and TRBJ1-6; no reliable D call. Germline V gene data show CDR1 as MNHNS and CDR2 as SASEGT. Trimming removed 2 bases from V and 5 bases from J, with 4 bases in between. The length of the CDR3 is 13 residues. For the CDR3, the DNA is TGTGCCAGCAGTGAATTAGATAATTCACCCCTCCACTTT. It specifies CASSELDNSPLHF.

The chain links TRBV10-3 to TRBJ2-1; 9 positions match TRBD1. Germline V lookup: CDR1 ENHRY, CDR2 SYGVKD. CDR3 length: 16 residues. V was clipped by 10 bases and J by 4 bases; unmatched bases: 14. CDR3 in DNA: TGTGCCACATCGGGCTTTCCTGGACAGGGGTACAATGAGCAGTTCTTC. Amino acids: CATSGFPGQGYNEQFF.

A word on this clone: Sequence at one end of the junction differs from germline and may be a read error. CDR3 DNA: TGTTCCAGCAGCAATTCAGCGGGAAAAGAGTTCTTC. Its protein is CSSSNSAGKEFF. J is TRBJ2-1 and V is TRBV7-9, with 7 bases matching TRBD2. The germline gives CDR1 SEHNR, CDR2 FQNEAQ (reference sequence). The CDR3 contains 12 residues.

This chain joins TRBV7-2 and TRBJ1-1; D not certain. From germline, CDR1 is SGHTA and CDR2 FQGNSA. The CDR3 is 13 amino acids. With 1 base removed from V and 3 bases from J, the gap between germline ends came to 6 bases. CDR3 in amino acids: CASSLGSYTEAFF. The CDR3 DNA follows: TGTGCCAGCAGCTTAGGTTCCTACACTGAAGCTTTCTTT.

The V gene is TRBV19, the J gene TRBJ1-2, with D perhaps TRBD1 (5 bases). Germline V lookup: CDR1 LNHDA, CDR2 SQIVND (reference sequence). Trimming left V 5 bases short and J 6 bases short, with 19 bases between. The CDR3 is 15 residues long. The CDR3 region has the DNA TGTGCCAGTAGTCCCCACAAGGGGAAGGAGAATGGCTACACCTTC. It yields the protein CASSPHKGKENGYTF.

This chain connects TRBV5-1 to TRBJ2-6; D ambiguous. There are 17 residues in the CDR3. Germline V gives CDR1 SGHRS, CDR2 YFSETQ. With 2 bases removed from V and 0 bases from J, the gap between germline ends came to 12 bases. The CDR3 sequence is CASSLTTGGSGANVLTF. The CDR3 nucleotides read TGCGCCAGCAGCTTAACCACGGGTGGCTCTGGGGCCAACGTCCTGACTTTC.

The genes are TRBV7-9 and TRBJ2-1; TRBD2 aligns across 8 bases. Per the germline V gene, CDR1 is SEHNR and CDR2 is FQNEAQ (reference sequence). CDR3 length: 15 amino acids. V dropped 5 bases and J dropped 12; count of bases not matched to a gene: 15. The CDR3 DNA sequence: TGTGCCAGCAGCCGGGGACTAGATAGCGGTGGGGCGCAGTTCTTC. Translation gives CASSRGLDSGGAQFF.

V and J are TRBV5-6 and TRBJ2-7, with 10 bases fitting TRBD1. Germline lookup yields CDR1 SGHDT and CDR2 YYEEEE. J lost 5 bases, V lost 5 bases, and 7 bases had no gene match. The CDR3 is 14 amino acids. The CDR3 DNA sequence: TGTGCCAGCAGACAGACAGGGGGCAACCACGAGCAGTACTTC. Protein product: CASRQTGGNHEQYF.

This chain links TRBV27 with TRBJ1-4; D possibly corresponds to TRBD1 (6 bases). Trimming cost V 6 bases and J 2 bases, with 19 bases left between them. Per germline, CDR1 MNHEY and CDR2 SMNVEV (reference sequence). This CDR3 has 17 amino acids. The CDR3, as DNA: TGTGCCAGCAGCCCCCGGGGGGGGCCGTTGACTAATGAAAAACTGTTTTTT. Translation: CASSPRGGPLTNEKLFF.

The J gene is TRBJ2-2, the V gene TRBV19; the D is unclear. With 4 bases removed from V and 5 bases from J, the gap between germline ends came to 11 bases. CDR1 and CDR2 (germline): LNHDA, SQIVND (reference sequence). This CDR3 region has 14 residues. CDR3 sequence: CASSTAHLTGELFF. The DNA of the CDR3 is TGTGCCAGTAGTACCGCCCACCTAACCGGGGAGCTGTTTTTT. Based on the CDR3 plus reference TRBV19 and TRBJ2-2, the full variable domain is DGGITQSPKYLFRKEGQNVTLSCEQNLNHDAMYWYRQDPGQGLRLIYYSQIVNDFQKGDIAEGYSVSREKKESFPLTVTSAQKNPTAFYLCASSTAHLTGELFFGEGSRLTVL.

This clone was found a few times. The chain joins TRBV7-2 to TRBJ2-5; TRBD2 matches 8 bases. The CDR3 extends over 15 amino acids. In germline, CDR1 is SGHTA, CDR2 FQGNSA. J was trimmed by 4 bases and V by 3 bases; bases with no gene match: 7. The DNA for the CDR3 is TGTGCCAGCAGCTTCGCCCGGGGGGGTGGAGAGACCCAGTACTTC. Its protein product is CASSFARGGGETQYF.

The chain links TRBV5-4 to TRBJ2-5, with 11 bases aligning to TRBD2. Germline CDR1 and CDR2: SGHNT and YYREEE (reference sequence). The CDR3 consists of 16 residues. Trimming cost V 7 bases and J 1 base; bases outside gene matches: 9. In nucleotides, the CDR3 is TGTGCCAGCTCAGGGACTAGCGGTGACTTCCAAGAGACCCAGTACTTC. The encoded protein is CASSGTSGDFQETQYF.

The V and J genes are TRBV30 and TRBJ1-5, with D perhaps TRBD1 (5 bases). Germline V lookup: CDR1 GTSNPN, CDR2 SVGIG (reference sequence). V dropped 2 bases and J dropped 0 bases, with 8 bases sitting between them. The CDR3 covers 14 residues. CDR3 in amino acids: CAWSSGLSNQPQHF. The CDR3 bases are TGTGCCTGGAGTTCGGGACTTAGCAATCAGCCCCAGCATTTT. Filled out from reference TRBV30 and TRBJ1-5, the complete variable domain reads SQTIHQWPATLVQPVGSPLSLECTVEGTSNPNLYWYRQAAGRGLQLLFYSVGIGQISSEVPQNLSASRPQDRQFILSSKKLLLSDSGFYLCAWSSGLSNQPQHFGDGTRLSIL.

J is TRBJ2-3 and V is TRBV7-2; tentative D call: TRBD2 (5 bases). Germline values: CDR1 SGHTA, CDR2 FQGNSA. CDR3 length: 14 amino acids. Trimming took off 0 bases at V and 3 bases at J, with 7 bases between the two ends. CDR3 bases: TGTGCCAGCAGCTTAGCGGGGAGTACAGATACGCAGTATTTT. Translated, it gives CASSLAGSTDTQYF.

The rearrangement links TRBV2 to TRBJ1-5; D is undetermined. The CDR3 contains 14 residues. CDR1 SNHLY and CDR2 FYNNEI come from the germline V gene. The V end lost 4 bases, the J end lost 9 bases, and 16 bases lay between the germline ends. CDR3 nucleotide sequence: TGTGCCAGCAGTGTCGGGCCGAGGGAAGGGCCCCAGCATTTT. Protein: CASSVGPREGPQHF.

This sequence joins TRBV14 and TRBJ2-3; possibly TRBD2 for D (6 bases). V shed 1 base and J shed 2 bases, with 13 bases lying between them. The CDR3 extends over 16 amino acids. Germline CDR1 SGHDN, CDR2 FVKESK. The CDR3 loop is CASSQGRGYNTDTQYF. CDR3 nucleotides: TGTGCCAGCAGCCAAGGTCGGGGGTATAACACAGATACGCAGTATTTT.

This chain uses TRBV15 with TRBJ2-7, with 7 bases matching TRBD1. The germline V gene has CDR1 LNHNV and CDR2 YYDKDF (reference sequence). This CDR3 is built from 15 residues. V shed 4 bases, J shed 5 bases, and the junction held 11 bases outside the gene matches. CDR3 residues: CATSTHRTGLHEQYF. The CDR3 DNA is TGTGCCACCAGCACCCATCGGACAGGTCTCCACGAGCAGTACTTC.

V usage is TRBV5-5 and J usage is TRBJ2-7; 7 bases agree with TRBD1. The CDR3 covers 15 residues. Germline V CDR1 and CDR2: SGHKS, YYEKEE (reference sequence). J lost 2 bases, V lost 3 bases, and 8 bases had no gene match. The CDR3 loop reads CASSSLTGTTYEQYF. CDR3 nucleotides: TGTGCCAGCAGCTCCTTGACAGGGACAACCTACGAGCAGTACTTC.

This clone occurred once. V and J are TRBV2 and TRBJ1-1, with D possibly matching TRBD1 (5 bases). With 6 bases removed from V and 4 bases from J, the gap between germline ends came to 12 bases. This CDR3 contains 13 residues. CDR1 is SNHLY, CDR2 FYNNEI, per germline. In nucleotides, the CDR3 is TGTGCCAGCAGACGACAGTGGGGCACTGAAGCTTTCTTT. Translating it yields CASRRQWGTEAFF.

The chain joins TRBV6-6 to TRBJ1-2, with 9 bases lining up with TRBD1. CDR1 is MNHNY, CDR2 SVGAGI, per germline (reference sequence). The length of the CDR3 is 15 residues. The junction had 6 bases not matched to a gene; V was cut back by 5 bases and J by 2 bases. Written as DNA, the CDR3 is TGTGCCAGCAGTCGCGCGGGACAGGGAAACTATGGCTACACCTTC. Encoded protein: CASSRAGQGNYGYTF.